This T cell receptor beta chain stems from a study of tumor and adjacent non-tumor tissue in lung cancer. About the research overall: There were 11 to 13 adenocarcinoma, a couple of squamous cell carcinoma and 1 small cell lung cancer cases. Samples averaged about 4.3 million productive TCRbeta reads each.

This clonotype was detected only a few times. Three rounds of nested PCR, following a modified ARM-PCR protocol, produced the TCRbeta library. From the multiplex PCR reads, TCRdb called clonotypes with MiXCR, one entry per CDR3 protein. The sample records about 110,000 distinct CDR3 sequences, more than 60% being singletons. No cell sorting was done before RNA was extracted from the tissue. The origin of this receptor is a woman aged 55 to 70 with non-small cell lung cancer. The sample taken for sequencing was lung tumor tissue.

CDR3 loop: CVSSLSTGAAEQYF. The CDR3 DNA reads as TGTGTCAGTAGCTTATCCACCGGGGCAGCCGAGCAGTACTTC. The chain combines TRBV11-2 with TRBJ2-7; D may be TRBD1 or TRBD2 (5 bases each). This CDR3 spans 14 amino acids. Germline-derived CDR1 and CDR2 are SGHAT and FQNNGV.